This T cell receptor beta chain came from a study of early T cells in non-severe SARS-CoV-2 infection. TCRdb analysed the 5' RACE reads with MiXCR anew, one entry per CDR3 protein. The sample has 65,000 to 85,000 distinct CDR3 sequences; roughly 15% are singletons. The CDR3 is 16 amino acids. Germline V CDR1 and CDR2: SGHDN, FVKESK. V shed 1 base and J shed 3 bases, with 15 bases lying between them. In this sample, this clonotype turned up many times. This clonotype was sampled from an adult who was a healthcare worker with PCR-confirmed SARS-CoV-2 infection or an uninfected control (not recorded which). Source material: whole blood. This chain links TRBV14 with TRBJ1-2; D not resolved. The CDR3 DNA sequence: TGTGCCAGCAGCCAAGTAGGCCTCCCGATATACTATGGCTACACCTTC. The encoded protein is CASSQVGLPIYYGYTF.